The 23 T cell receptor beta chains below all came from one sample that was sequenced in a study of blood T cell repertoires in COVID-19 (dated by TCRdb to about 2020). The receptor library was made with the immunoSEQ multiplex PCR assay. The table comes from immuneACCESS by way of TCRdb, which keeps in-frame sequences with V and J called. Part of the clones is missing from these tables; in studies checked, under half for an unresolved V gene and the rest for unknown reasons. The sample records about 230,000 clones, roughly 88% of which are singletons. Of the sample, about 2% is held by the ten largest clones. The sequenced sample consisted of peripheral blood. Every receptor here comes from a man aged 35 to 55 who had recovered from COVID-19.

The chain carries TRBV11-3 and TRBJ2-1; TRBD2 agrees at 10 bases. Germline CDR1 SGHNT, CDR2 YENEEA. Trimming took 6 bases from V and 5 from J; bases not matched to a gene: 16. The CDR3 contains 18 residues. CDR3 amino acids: CASSWTLSGGAVDNEQFF. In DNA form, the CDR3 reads TGTGCCAGCAGTTGGACCCTCAGCGGGGGGGCCGTCGACAATGAGCAGTTCTTC.

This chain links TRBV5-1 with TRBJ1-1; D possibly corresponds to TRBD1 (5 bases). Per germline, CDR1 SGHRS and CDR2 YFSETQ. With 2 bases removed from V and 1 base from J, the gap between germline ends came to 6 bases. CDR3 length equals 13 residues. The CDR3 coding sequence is TGCGCCAGCAGCTTCGACAGGAACACTGAAGCTTTCTTT. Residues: CASSFDRNTEAFF.

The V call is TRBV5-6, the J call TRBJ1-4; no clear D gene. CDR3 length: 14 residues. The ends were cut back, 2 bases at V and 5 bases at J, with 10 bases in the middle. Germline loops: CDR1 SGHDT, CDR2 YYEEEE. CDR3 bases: TGTGCCAGCAGCTTTCAGTGGGAGAATGAAAAACTGTTTTTT. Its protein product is CASSFQWENEKLFF.

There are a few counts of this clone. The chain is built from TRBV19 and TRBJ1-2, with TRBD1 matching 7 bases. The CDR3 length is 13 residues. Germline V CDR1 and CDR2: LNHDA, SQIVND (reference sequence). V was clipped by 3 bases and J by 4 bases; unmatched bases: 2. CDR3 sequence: CASSIRTGYGYTF. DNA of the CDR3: TGTGCCAGTAGTATTAGGACAGGCTATGGCTACACCTTC.

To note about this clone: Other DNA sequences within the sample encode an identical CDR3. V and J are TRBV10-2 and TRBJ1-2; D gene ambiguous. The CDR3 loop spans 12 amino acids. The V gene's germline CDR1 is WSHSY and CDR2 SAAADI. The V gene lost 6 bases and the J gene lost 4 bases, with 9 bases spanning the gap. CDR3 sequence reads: CASRRDSYGYTF. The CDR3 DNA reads TGCGCCAGCAGGCGGGATTCCTATGGCTACACCTTC.

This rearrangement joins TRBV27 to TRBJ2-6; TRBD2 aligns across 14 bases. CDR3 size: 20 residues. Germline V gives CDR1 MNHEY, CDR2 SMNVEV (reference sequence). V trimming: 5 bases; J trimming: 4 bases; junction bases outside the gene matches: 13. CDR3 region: CASSLNGLAGGTPGANVLTF. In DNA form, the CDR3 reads TGTGCCAGCAGTCTCAACGGACTAGCGGGAGGAACTCCCGGGGCCAACGTCCTGACTTTC. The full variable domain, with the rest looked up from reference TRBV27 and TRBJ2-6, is EAQVTQNPRYLITVTGKKLTVTCSQNMNHEYMSWYRQDPGLGLRQIYYSMNVEVTDKGDVPEGYKVSRKEKRNFPLILESPSPNQTSLYFCASSLNGLAGGTPGANVLTFGAGSRLTVL.

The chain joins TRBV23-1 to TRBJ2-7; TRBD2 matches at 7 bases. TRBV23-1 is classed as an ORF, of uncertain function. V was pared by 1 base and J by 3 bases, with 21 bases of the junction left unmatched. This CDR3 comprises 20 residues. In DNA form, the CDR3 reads TGCGCCAGCAGTCAATTATTCCGCGGGAGTCCCAGGATGTGTGGCTACGAGCAGTACTTC. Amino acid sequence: CASSQLFRGSPRMCGYEQYF.

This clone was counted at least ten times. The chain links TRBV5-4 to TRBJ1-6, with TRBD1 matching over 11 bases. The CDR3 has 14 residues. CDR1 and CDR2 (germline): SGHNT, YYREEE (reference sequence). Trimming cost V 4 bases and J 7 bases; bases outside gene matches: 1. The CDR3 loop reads CASSRDRGNSPLHF. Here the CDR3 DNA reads TGTGCCAGCAGCCGGGACAGGGGGAATTCACCCCTCCACTTT.

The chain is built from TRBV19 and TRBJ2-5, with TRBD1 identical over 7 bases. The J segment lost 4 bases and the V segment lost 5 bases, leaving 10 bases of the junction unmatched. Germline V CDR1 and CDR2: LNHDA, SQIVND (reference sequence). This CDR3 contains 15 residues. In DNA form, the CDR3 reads TGTGCCAGTAGTCCGAAGAATCAGGGGGTAGAGACCCAGTACTTC. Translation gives CASSPKNQGVETQYF.

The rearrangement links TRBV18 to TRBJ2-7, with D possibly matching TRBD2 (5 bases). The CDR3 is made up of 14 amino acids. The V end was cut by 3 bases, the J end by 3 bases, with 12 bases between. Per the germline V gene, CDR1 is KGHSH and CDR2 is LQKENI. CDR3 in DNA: TGTGCCAGCTCACCCGGAGGAATTGGCTACGAGCAGTACTTC. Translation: CASSPGGIGYEQYF.

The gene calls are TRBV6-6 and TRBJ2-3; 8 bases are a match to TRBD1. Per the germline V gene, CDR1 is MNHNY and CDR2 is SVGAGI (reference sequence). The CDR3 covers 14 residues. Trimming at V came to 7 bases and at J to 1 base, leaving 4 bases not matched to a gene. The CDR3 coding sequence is TGTGCCAGCACCGAGGGACAGGGCACAGATACGCAGTATTTT. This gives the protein CASTEGQGTDTQYF.

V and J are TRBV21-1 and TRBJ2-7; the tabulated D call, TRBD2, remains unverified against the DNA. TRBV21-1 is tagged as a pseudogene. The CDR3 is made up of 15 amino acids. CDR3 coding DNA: TGTGCCAGCAGCAAAGAAACGGGGTTGACCTACGAGCAGTACTTC. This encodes CASSKETGLTYEQYF.

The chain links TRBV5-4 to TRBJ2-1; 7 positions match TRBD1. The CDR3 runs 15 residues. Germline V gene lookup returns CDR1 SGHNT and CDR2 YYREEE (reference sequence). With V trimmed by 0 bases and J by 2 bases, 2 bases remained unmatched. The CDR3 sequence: CASSLEGATYNEQFF. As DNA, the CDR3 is TGTGCCAGCAGCTTGGAGGGGGCCACCTACAATGAGCAGTTCTTC.

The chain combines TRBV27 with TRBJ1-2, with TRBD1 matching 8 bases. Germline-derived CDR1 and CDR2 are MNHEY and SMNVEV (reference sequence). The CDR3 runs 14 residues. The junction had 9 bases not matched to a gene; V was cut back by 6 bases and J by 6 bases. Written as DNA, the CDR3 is TGTGCCAGCAGCGGACAGGGTGGAATTAATGGCTACACCTTC. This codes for CASSGQGGINGYTF.

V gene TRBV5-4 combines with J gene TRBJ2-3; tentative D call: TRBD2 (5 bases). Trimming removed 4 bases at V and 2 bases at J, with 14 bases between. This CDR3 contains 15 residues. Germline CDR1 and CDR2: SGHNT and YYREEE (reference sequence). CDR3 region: CASSPRAGTTDTQYF. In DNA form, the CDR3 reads TGTGCCAGCAGCCCCCGCGCGGGCACCACAGATACGCAGTATTTT.

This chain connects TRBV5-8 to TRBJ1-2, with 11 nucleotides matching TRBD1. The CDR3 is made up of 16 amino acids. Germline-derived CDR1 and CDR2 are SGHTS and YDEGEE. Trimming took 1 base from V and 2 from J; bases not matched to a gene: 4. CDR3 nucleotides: TGTGCCAGCAGCTTGTGGACAGGGGGCCAGAACTATGGCTACACCTTC. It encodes CASSLWTGGQNYGYTF.

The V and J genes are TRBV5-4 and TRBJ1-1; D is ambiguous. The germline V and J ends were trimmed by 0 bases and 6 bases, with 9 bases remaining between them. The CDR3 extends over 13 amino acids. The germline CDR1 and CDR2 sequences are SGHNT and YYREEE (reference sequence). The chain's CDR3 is CASSLVSGSEAFF. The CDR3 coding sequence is TGTGCCAGCAGCTTGGTGTCGGGTTCTGAAGCTTTCTTT.

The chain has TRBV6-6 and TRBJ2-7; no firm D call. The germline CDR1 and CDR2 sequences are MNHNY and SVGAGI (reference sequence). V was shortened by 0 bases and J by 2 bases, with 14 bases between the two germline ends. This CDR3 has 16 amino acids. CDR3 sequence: CASSYSIPGVAYEQYF. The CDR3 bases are TGTGCCAGCAGTTACTCTATCCCAGGCGTAGCCTACGAGCAGTACTTC.

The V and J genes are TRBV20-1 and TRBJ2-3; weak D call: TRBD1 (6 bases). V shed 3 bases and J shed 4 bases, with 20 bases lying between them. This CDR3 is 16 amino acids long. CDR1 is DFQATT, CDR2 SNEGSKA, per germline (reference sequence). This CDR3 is CSASLTGLWVADTQYF. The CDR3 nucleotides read TGCAGTGCTAGTTTGACAGGTCTTTGGGTCGCAGATACGCAGTATTTT.

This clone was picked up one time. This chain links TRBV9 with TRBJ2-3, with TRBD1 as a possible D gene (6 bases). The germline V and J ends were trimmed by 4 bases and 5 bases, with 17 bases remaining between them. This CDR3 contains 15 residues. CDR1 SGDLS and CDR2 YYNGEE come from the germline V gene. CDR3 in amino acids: CASSFRTAYKDTQYF. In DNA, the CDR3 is TGTGCCAGCAGCTTTCGGACAGCTTACAAAGATACGCAGTATTTT.

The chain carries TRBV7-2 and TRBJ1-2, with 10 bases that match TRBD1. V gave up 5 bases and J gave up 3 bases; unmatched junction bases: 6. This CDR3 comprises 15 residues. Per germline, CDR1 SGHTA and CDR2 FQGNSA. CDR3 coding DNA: TGTGCCAGCAGCCCCAGGGACAGGGGCTACTATGGCTACACCTTC. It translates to CASSPRDRGYYGYTF.

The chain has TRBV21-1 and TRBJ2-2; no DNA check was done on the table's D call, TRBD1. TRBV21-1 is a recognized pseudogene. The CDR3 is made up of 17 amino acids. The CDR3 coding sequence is TGTGCCAGCAGCAGAATTTACAGGGGAACGAACACCGGGGAGCTGTTTTTT. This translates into CASSRIYRGTNTGELFF.

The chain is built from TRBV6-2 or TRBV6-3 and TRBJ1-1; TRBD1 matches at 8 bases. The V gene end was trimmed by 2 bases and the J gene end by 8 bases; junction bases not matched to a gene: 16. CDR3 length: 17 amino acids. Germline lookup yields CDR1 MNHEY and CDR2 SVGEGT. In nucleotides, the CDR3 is TGTGCCAGCAGTTACCTTCGGACAGGGACCATAGTAGGCGAAGCTTTCTTT. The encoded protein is CASSYLRTGTIVGEAFF.